The 5 T cell receptor beta chains below come from one sample, sequenced in a study of blood T cell repertoires in COVID-19. Generated by immunoSEQ multiplex PCR, the TCRdb table keeps only in-frame clones and is missing some. This sample has about 180,000 clones, with 70% to 90% found just once. Sequenced input: peripheral blood. These receptors were taken from a young woman with acute or convalescent COVID-19.

The rearrangement links TRBV7-4 to TRBJ2-7; a possible D gene is TRBD2 (5 bases). Trimming cost V 3 bases and J 5 bases, with 17 bases left between them. This CDR3 has 15 residues. The germline V gene encodes CDR1 SGHVT and CDR2 SQSDAQ. Here the CDR3 DNA reads TGTGCCAGCAGCTTCGGGTGTGTCAGGAGGAACGAGCAGTACTTC. This gives the protein CASSFGCVRRNEQYF.

The rearrangement links TRBV11-1 to TRBJ2-6; D not certain. With 5 bases removed from V and 2 bases from J, the gap between germline ends came to 10 bases. This CDR3 is 15 amino acids long. CDR1 and CDR2 from the germline V gene are SGHAT and FQDESV (reference sequence). The CDR3 is CASSLLETGANVLTF. The CDR3 coding sequence is TGTGCCAGCAGCCTGCTTGAGACTGGGGCCAACGTCCTGACTTTC. Full variable domain (missing parts from reference TRBV11-1 and TRBJ2-6): EAEVAQSPRYKITEKSQAVAFWCDPISGHATLYWYRQILGQGPELLVQFQDESVVDDSQLPKDRFSAERLKGVDSTLKIQPAELGDSAMYLCASSLLETGANVLTFGAGSRLTVL.

The V call is TRBV7-8, the J call TRBJ1-5, with D unresolved. The CDR3 runs to 16 residues. V lost 5 bases and J lost 0, with 14 bases in between. Per the germline V gene, CDR1 is SGHVS and CDR2 is FQNEAQ. CDR3 DNA: TGTGCCAGCAGCCCCGTGCGACAAGTTAGCAATCAGCCCCAGCATTTT. As protein: CASSPVRQVSNQPQHF.

The V gene is TRBV29-1, the J gene TRBJ1-5; TRBD1 matches at 7 bases. From germline, CDR1 is SQVTM and CDR2 ANQGSEA. Trimming at V came to 8 bases and at J to 8 bases, leaving 3 bases not matched to a gene. The CDR3 has 10 amino acids. The CDR3 nucleotides are TGCAGCAATACAGGGGAGCCCCAGCATTTT. The encoded protein is CSNTGEPQHF.

The count of this clone is one. The rearrangement links TRBV27 to TRBJ2-3; D is perhaps TRBD1 (6 bases). Germline V gene sequence: CDR1 MNHEY, CDR2 SMNVEV (reference sequence). V lost 4 bases to trimming and J lost 0 bases, with 14 bases between them. The CDR3 length is 16 residues. Here the CDR3 reads CASSYVLQGSTDTQYF. CDR3 DNA sequence: TGTGCCAGCAGTTACGTGCTCCAGGGGAGCACAGATACGCAGTATTTT.